This T cell receptor (beta chain) was identified in a study of OX40 agonist ivuxolimab in advanced cancers. Study at large: The mean age was around 56 years, ranging from roughly 23 to 80, with roughly four fifths of participants male. Points from the study as a whole: Relative to CD4+, CD8+ T cells held more expanded clones on average. Patients with a partial response at 0.1-3.0 mg/kg had among the lowest clonal expansion. The study observed clonal expansion of CD4+ and CD8+ blood T cells by week 6 at 0.1 to 3.0 mg/kg.

The junction had 5 bases not matched to a gene; V was cut back by 3 bases and J by 7 bases. Germline CDR1 reads LNHDA; CDR2 reads SQIVND (reference sequence). CDR3 length: 16 amino acids. Produced via immunoSEQ multiplex PCR; TCRdb's table is partial and in-frame only. The table lists fewer than 90,000 clones, 85% to 90% of them singletons. This clone was counted only a few times. Its specificity is not known. The sample was CD4+ or CD8+ T cells sorted from blood, taken in a trial of the OX40 agonist ivuxolimab. The chain recombines TRBV19 with TRBJ2-2; 13 nucleotides align to TRBD2. The sequence was collected from an adult with an advanced solid tumor such as melanoma, head and neck, liver or kidney cancer. The CDR3 spells CASSIRTSGRGGELFF. CDR3 bases: TGTGCCAGTAGTATTAGGACTAGCGGGAGAGGCGGGGAGCTGTTTTTT.